What follows are 23 T cell receptor beta chains derived from one specimen sequenced in a study of blood T cell repertoires in COVID-19 (TCRdb year 2020). The library was built by means of the immunoSEQ multiplex PCR assay. TCRdb limited this immuneACCESS table to in-frame rearrangements with V and J called. A share of clones is missing; checked studies link under half to unresolved V genes, and the rest is unexplained. Here the sample has more than 140,000 clones; roughly 82% occur a single time. The top ten clones comprise approximately 7.1% of the sample. Sequencing used peripheral blood. The receptors derive from a woman aged 45 to 65 in a cohort sampled during active or convalescent COVID-19.

V usage is TRBV5-1 and J usage is TRBJ2-2, with 9 bases that match TRBD1. The V gene's germline CDR1 is SGHRS and CDR2 YFSETQ. CDR3 size: 15 residues. The trim removed 5 bases at V and 0 bases at J, leaving 2 bases unmatched. The CDR3 nucleotides read TGCGCCAGCAGATGGGACAGGGCGAACACCGGGGAGCTGTTTTTT. It encodes CASRWDRANTGELFF.

V and J are TRBV5-1 and TRBJ1-5, with D possibly matching TRBD1 (5 bases). The V end lost 0 bases, the J end lost 5 bases, and 12 bases lay between the germline ends. Looked up from germline, CDR1 is SGHRS and CDR2 is YFSETQ. The CDR3 has 15 residues. CDR3 in DNA: TGCGCCAGCAGCTTGGCAGGGTCAAATCATCAGCCCCAGCATTTT. Translation gives CASSLAGSNHQPQHF.

The chain is built from TRBV28 and TRBJ1-5; TRBD1 aligns across 7 bases. The CDR3 covers 16 residues. The V and J ends lost 5 bases and 5 bases, in that order; junction bases with no gene match: 12. Germline lookup yields CDR1 MDHEN and CDR2 SYDVKM. The CDR3 DNA is TGTGCCAGCAGTCCGACAGGGTCGGCCCCGCATCAGCCCCAGCATTTT. This gives the protein CASSPTGSAPHQPQHF.

The chain links TRBV20-1 to TRBJ2-7, with D possibly being TRBD2 (7 bases). The length of the CDR3 is 15 residues. The germline V gene encodes CDR1 DFQATT and CDR2 SNEGSKA (reference sequence). With 3 bases removed from V and 2 bases from J, the gap between germline ends came to 17 bases. The CDR3 region has the DNA TGCAGTGCTAGTGGGGCGGGGGCCGTTACCTACGAGCAGTACTTC. It yields the protein CSASGAGAVTYEQYF.

The V call is TRBV12-3 or TRBV12-4, the J call TRBJ2-3; tentatively, D is TRBD2 (6 bases). This CDR3 is built from 13 residues. V was trimmed by 6 bases and J by 2 bases, leaving 9 bases between them. The chain's CDR3 is CASRGGNTDTQYF. CDR3 DNA: TGTGCCAGCAGGGGGGGTAACACAGATACGCAGTATTTT.

This chain links TRBV10-3 with TRBJ2-7; D is perhaps TRBD1 (5 bases). The CDR3 totals 13 residues. Germline CDR1 is ENHRY and CDR2 is SYGVKD. Trimming pared 4 bases from V and 4 bases from J, leaving 11 bases between. CDR3 DNA: TGTGCCATCAGTGGAGGCAGGGCTTACGAGCAGTACTTC. Its translation is CAISGGRAYEQYF.

V gene TRBV7-9 combines with J gene TRBJ1-1; TRBD1 agrees at 8 bases. Per germline, CDR1 SEHNR and CDR2 FQNEAQ (reference sequence). The CDR3 totals 15 residues. V lost 2 bases, J lost 4 bases, and 6 bases stayed unmatched. Here the CDR3 DNA reads TGTGCCAGCAGCTTAAGGACAGGGTTGGCCACTGAAGCTTTCTTT. Amino acids: CASSLRTGLATEAFF.

This chain uses TRBV2 with TRBJ1-5, with TRBD1 as a possible D gene (5 bases). Germline values: CDR1 SNHLY, CDR2 FYNNEI. The CDR3 sequence is 14 residues long. Trimming removed 5 bases from V and 3 bases from J, with 11 bases in between. CDR3 in DNA: TGTGCCAGCAGTCCTACAGGAAACAATCAGCCCCAGCATTTT. It yields the protein CASSPTGNNQPQHF.

To note about this clone: One end of the junction is discordant with germline, which a read error may explain. The V gene is TRBV7-7, the J gene TRBJ2-5; 12 bases are shared with TRBD1. Looked up from germline, CDR1 is SSHAT and CDR2 is FNYEAQ (reference sequence). The CDR3 runs 16 residues. The CDR3 loop reads CASSKGTGGLQETQYF. CDR3 in DNA: TGTGCTAGCAGCAAAGGGACAGGGGGCCTACAAGAGACCCAGTACTTC.

V usage is TRBV3-1 (or the pseudogene TRBV3-2) and J usage is TRBJ1-5, with 11 positions matching TRBD1. Germline V gives CDR1 LGHDT, CDR2 YNNKEL (reference sequence). CDR3 size: 15 residues. V was clipped by 4 bases and J by 6 bases; unmatched bases: 5. The CDR3 reads CASSRGTGGFQPQHF. Written as DNA, the CDR3 is TGTGCCAGCAGCCGCGGGACAGGGGGATTTCAGCCCCAGCATTTT.

The chain has TRBV3-1 (or the pseudogene TRBV3-2) and TRBJ2-5; 7 bases map to TRBD2. V dropped 10 bases and J dropped 4; count of bases not matched to a gene: 6. In germline, CDR1 is LGHDT, CDR2 YNNKEL (reference sequence). The length of the CDR3 is 12 residues. The CDR3 region has the DNA TGTGCCACCACTCCGGGGGGAGAGACCCAGTACTTC. It encodes CATTPGGETQYF.

The table lists this clone with a count of one. The chain has TRBV7-9 and TRBJ1-2, with 7 bases matching TRBD1. Losses at the gene ends were 5 bases for V and 8 bases for J; bases not matched to a gene: 8. This CDR3 comprises 13 residues. CDR1 SEHNR and CDR2 FQNEAQ come from the germline V gene (reference sequence). CDR3 coding DNA: TGTGCCAGCAGCCCGACAGGGTTTGAAGGCTACACCTTC. Its protein is CASSPTGFEGYTF.

This rearrangement joins TRBV19 to TRBJ1-2; TRBD1 is a possible D gene (6 bases). The V end was cut by 3 bases, the J end by 4 bases, with 9 bases between. This CDR3 has 13 residues. In germline, CDR1 is LNHDA, CDR2 SQIVND (reference sequence). The CDR3 coding sequence is TGTGCCAGTAGTATGGACAGCAGCTATGGCTACACCTTC. Residues: CASSMDSSYGYTF.

The J gene is TRBJ1-2, the V gene TRBV6-5; tentatively, D is TRBD1 (6 bases). Germline CDR1 reads MNHEY; CDR2 reads SVGAGI. This CDR3 region has 15 residues. The germline V and J ends were trimmed by 5 bases and 2 bases, with 15 bases remaining between them. CDR3 coding DNA: TGTGCCAGCAGTCGTGTAGGGACAAGCAACTATGGCTACACCTTC. Its protein is CASSRVGTSNYGYTF.

The chain carries TRBV19 and TRBJ1-6, with 8 nucleotides matching TRBD1. This CDR3 region has 15 residues. Trimming removed 5 bases from V and 7 bases from J; junction bases left unmatched: 7. The germline V gene has CDR1 LNHDA and CDR2 SQIVND (reference sequence). For the CDR3, the DNA is TGTGCCAGTAGTGCCCTGGACAGGGAAAATTCACCCCTCCACTTT. Translating gives CASSALDRENSPLHF.

CDR3 sequence: CASARQTGNYGYTF. The CDR3 region has the DNA TGTGCTAGTGCTAGACAGACAGGGAACTATGGCTACACCTTC. The J gene is TRBJ1-2, the V gene TRBV12-5; TRBD1 agrees at 7 bases. The germline gives CDR1 LGHNT, CDR2 FRNRAP. The J segment lost 2 bases and the V segment lost 7 bases, leaving 7 bases of the junction unmatched. CDR3 length: 14 residues.

The chain is built from TRBV10-3 and TRBJ2-7; 7 nucleotides align to TRBD2. This CDR3 has 13 residues. Unmatched junction bases numbered 11, after V lost 8 bases and J lost 7 bases. The germline V gene encodes CDR1 ENHRY and CDR2 SYGVKD. The CDR3 is CAIGFPGGWEQYF. CDR3 DNA: TGTGCCATCGGCTTCCCGGGGGGTTGGGAGCAGTACTTC.

This clone was observed once. V gene TRBV3-1 (or the pseudogene TRBV3-2) combines with J gene TRBJ1-5; maybe TRBD1 (6 bases). CDR3 length equals 17 residues. V was trimmed by 1 base and J by 9 bases, leaving 22 bases between them. Germline V CDR1 and CDR2: LGHDT, YNNKEL (reference sequence). CDR3 in amino acids: CASSQGRQVWRSTPQHF. In DNA form, the CDR3 reads TGTGCCAGCAGCCAAGGGAGACAGGTCTGGCGAAGCACGCCCCAGCATTTT.

V usage is TRBV9 and J usage is TRBJ1-6; 7 bases are shared with TRBD1. The ends lost 0 bases at V and 4 bases at J; junction bases unmatched: 7. The CDR3 is 17 amino acids. The germline CDR1 and CDR2 sequences are SGDLS and YYNGEE. The CDR3 coding sequence is TGTGCCAGCAGCGTAGGGACAGGTTCGTCTTATAATTCACCCCTCCACTTT. Translation: CASSVGTGSSYNSPLHF.

This clone was counted a few times. This chain uses TRBV5-1 with TRBJ2-2; 8 positions agree with TRBD1. J was trimmed by 0 bases and V by 3 bases; bases with no gene match: 1. The CDR3 loop spans 15 amino acids. The germline V gene encodes CDR1 SGHRS and CDR2 YFSETQ. CDR3 in DNA: TGCGCCAGCAGCTCGGGACAGGCGAACACCGGGGAGCTGTTTTTT. This translates into CASSSGQANTGELFF.

The CDR3 loop is CASNSPGITEAFF. Written as DNA, the CDR3 is TGTGCCAGTAACTCACCAGGGATCACTGAAGCTTTCTTT. The chain combines TRBV19 with TRBJ1-1, with a possible D match to TRBD1 (5 bases). The CDR3 sequence is 13 residues long. Between the trimmed V and J ends, which lost 7 bases and 4 bases, there was a span of 13 bases. CDR1 and CDR2 from the germline V gene are LNHDA and SQIVND (reference sequence).

The rearrangement links TRBV15 to TRBJ2-1; 9 bases fit TRBD2. Looked up from germline, CDR1 is LNHNV and CDR2 is YYDKDF (reference sequence). V lost 0 bases, J lost 9 bases, and 6 bases stayed unmatched. This CDR3 region has 15 residues. For the CDR3, the DNA is TGTGCCACCAGCAGAGATCTGGGACTAGCTCGTGAGCAGTTCTTC. Translation: CATSRDLGLAREQFF.

This sequence joins TRBV7-8 and TRBJ2-1; the match to TRBD2 covers 7 bases. The germline CDR1 and CDR2 sequences are SGHVS and FQNEAQ. V lost 1 base, J lost 0 bases, and 12 bases stayed unmatched. CDR3 length: 19 residues. The CDR3 spells CASSLVRRETSSSYNEQFF. CDR3 DNA sequence: TGTGCCAGCAGCTTAGTTAGGAGAGAGACTAGCAGCTCCTACAATGAGCAGTTCTTC.